The clone carrying this T cell receptor beta chain is a singleton in its sample. This sample is part of a study of CD8 T cells in Susac syndrome. The V end lost 2 bases, the J end lost 3 bases, and 26 bases lay between the germline ends. Germline CDR1 reads SNHLY; CDR2 reads FYNNEI. The length of the CDR3 is 19 residues. TCR beta sequences were obtained from blood CD8+ and CD4+ T cells. The study used treatment-naive patients who had stable or active relapsing-remitting disease as multiple sclerosis controls. In contrast to the negatively isolated CD8+ and CD4+ T cells, TEMRA cells were FACS-enriched. The RNA, roughly 0.45 to 1 ug, was put through reverse transcription using random hexamers. It was immunoSEQ multiplex PCR that amplified TCR beta CDR3 across 54 Vbeta and 13 Jbeta. MiXCR, run by TCRdb on the immunoSEQ multiplex PCR reads, gives a single entry per CDR3 protein. The profile shows almost 450,000 distinct CDR3 sequences, around 83% of them singletons.

The receptor comes from a human donor with multiple sclerosis. This chain uses TRBV2 with TRBJ2-7, with D perhaps assigned TRBD1 or TRBD2 (9 bases each). What was sequenced was CD8+ T cells from PBMCs. CDR3 residues: CASSERQGGILAGHYEQYF. As DNA, the CDR3 is TGTGCCAGCAGTGAAAGACAGGGGGGCATTCTAGCGGGACACTACGAGCAGTACTTC.